The rows below give T cell receptor beta chains drawn from one sample of a study of blood T cells in healthy people across ages. Using its own MiXCR run on the 5' RACE reads, TCRdb lists one record per CDR3 protein. Among around 970,000 distinct CDR3 sequences, just over 50% were seen once, and the ten largest hold about a fifth. Sequencing was performed on blood. The receptor set was obtained from a woman in her sixties or seventies in good health. The CDR3 runs from the conserved cysteine through the conserved F or W. The order of the fields is J gene, clone size, V gene, CDR3 protein. Clone size, where shown, is once, few, many, or a class for clones that have expanded.

J gene: TRBJ2-7
clone size: -
V gene: TRBV7-2
CDR3 protein: CASSFGAYYEQYF

J gene: TRBJ2-3
clone size: -
V gene: TRBV10-3
CDR3 protein: CATRTSGTRADTQYF

J gene: TRBJ1-5
clone size: -
V gene: TRBV28
CDR3 protein: CASRGQRHQPQHF

J gene: TRBJ2-7
clone size: few
V gene: TRBV20-1
CDR3 protein: CSARSSDRGSYEQYF

J gene: TRBJ1-1
clone size: -
V gene: TRBV21-1
CDR3 protein: CASSKASKAFF

J gene: TRBJ1-1
clone size: few
V gene: TRBV29-1
CDR3 protein: CSVDPGTPAFF

J gene: TRBJ2-5
clone size: few
V gene: TRBV11-2
CDR3 protein: CASSLVPWKGGVETQYF

J gene: TRBJ2-7
clone size: few
V gene: TRBV4-1
CDR3 protein: CASSQGQPFSYEQYF

J gene: TRBJ2-5
clone size: -
V gene: TRBV27
CDR3 protein: CASSLGDRGQETQYF

J gene: TRBJ1-2
clone size: -
V gene: TRBV12-3/TRBV12-4
CDR3 protein: CASSPQGGGGYGYTF

J gene: TRBJ2-7
clone size: few
V gene: TRBV11-3
CDR3 protein: CASSLEAGETYEQYF

J gene: TRBJ2-3
clone size: -
V gene: TRBV9
CDR3 protein: CASSASTGTSTDTQYF

J gene: TRBJ2-7
clone size: -
V gene: TRBV12-3/TRBV12-4
CDR3 protein: CASTPDSSYEQYF

J gene: TRBJ2-1
clone size: -
V gene: TRBV28
CDR3 protein: CASISWIYNEQFF

J gene: TRBJ1-4
clone size: many
V gene: TRBV5-5
CDR3 protein: CASSLGFSDEKLFF

J gene: TRBJ1-5
clone size: -
V gene: TRBV29-1
CDR3 protein: CSVASSPGGSGQPQHF

J gene: -
clone size: -
V gene: TRBV11-2
CDR3 protein: CASSLIGPGAEQYF

J gene: TRBJ2-7
clone size: -
V gene: TRBV7-9
CDR3 protein: CASSLILAGVNTYEQYF

J gene: TRBJ2-3
clone size: few
V gene: TRBV11-2
CDR3 protein: CASSLAGLGGTDTQYF

J gene: TRBJ2-5
clone size: -
V gene: TRBV5-1
CDR3 protein: CASGLPPAGGRETQYF

J gene: TRBJ2-1
clone size: -
V gene: TRBV20-1
CDR3 protein: CSAEKGTSGHNEQFF

J gene: TRBJ1-2
clone size: few
V gene: TRBV6-1
CDR3 protein: CASSDGLTKPGYTF

J gene: TRBJ2-5
clone size: -
V gene: TRBV10-3
CDR3 protein: CAISRKGGEETQYF

J gene: TRBJ1-4
clone size: -
V gene: TRBV2
CDR3 protein: CASSTYRATNEKLFF

J gene: TRBJ1-3
clone size: -
V gene: TRBV2
CDR3 protein: CASSENRAGNTIYF

J gene: TRBJ1-2
clone size: -
V gene: TRBV20-1
CDR3 protein: CSASRGQANYGYTF

J gene: TRBJ2-7
clone size: few
V gene: TRBV20-1
CDR3 protein: CSARRVSYEQYF

J gene: TRBJ1-5
clone size: -
V gene: TRBV7-6
CDR3 protein: CASSSEGRAQPQHF

J gene: TRBJ1-6
clone size: -
V gene: TRBV5-1
CDR3 protein: CASSLRQGPSPLHF

J gene: TRBJ2-7
clone size: -
V gene: TRBV30
CDR3 protein: CAWSEFLFGYEQYF

J gene: TRBJ2-1
clone size: -
V gene: TRBV7-9
CDR3 protein: CASSLLRTSGKIINEQFF